The 15 T cell receptor beta chains below all came from one sample that was sequenced in a study of somatic mutations in cytotoxic T cells in rheumatoid arthritis. Generated by immunoSEQ multiplex PCR, the TCRdb table keeps only in-frame clones and is missing some. The sample yields some 14,000 clones, 80% to 95% seen once. Sequencing input: CD4+ T cells sorted from blood. Every receptor here comes from a man between 65 and 85 years old with rheumatoid arthritis.

This clone came up once. The chain is built from TRBV4-2 and TRBJ2-5; maybe TRBD2 (5 bases). The CDR3 length is 13 residues. Trimming took 4 bases from V and 1 from J, leaving 7 bases between them. Germline V gives CDR1 LGHNA, CDR2 YNFKEQ. The CDR3: CASSRTPQETQYF. Here the CDR3 DNA reads TGTGCCAGCAGCCGGACTCCCCAAGAGACCCAGTACTTC.

This rearrangement joins TRBV5-4 to TRBJ2-5, with D tentatively TRBD2 (6 bases). CDR3 length: 15 residues. Germline lookup yields CDR1 SGHNT and CDR2 YYREEE (reference sequence). V lost 0 bases and J lost 1, with 10 bases in between. CDR3 sequence: CASSLELASQETQYF. The CDR3 region has the DNA TGTGCCAGCAGCTTGGAACTAGCCTCCCAAGAGACCCAGTACTTC.

CDR3 residues: CAWSRGLNTEAFF. In DNA, the CDR3 is TGTGCCTGGAGTAGGGGGTTGAACACTGAAGCTTTCTTT. This chain uses TRBV30 with TRBJ1-1; a weak D match, TRBD1 (6 bases). This CDR3 is built from 13 residues. In germline, CDR1 is GTSNPN, CDR2 SVGIG (reference sequence). V was pared by 2 bases and J by 0 bases, with 7 bases between.

V gene TRBV4-1 combines with J gene TRBJ2-3, with 9 bases fitting TRBD2. From germline, CDR1 is MGHRA and CDR2 YSYEKL. This CDR3 is built from 17 residues. V shed 4 bases, J shed 7 bases, and the junction held 15 bases outside the gene matches. The CDR3 region has the DNA TGCGCCAGCAGCCGCCCCCCCAGCGCGGGAGGGGCGAATACGCAGTATTTT. Its protein product is CASSRPPSAGGANTQYF.

CDR3 in DNA: TGCGCCAGCAGCGTAGATTCAAACACTGAAGCTTTCTTT. It yields the protein CASSVDSNTEAFF. The chain links TRBV5-1 to TRBJ1-1; no clear D gene. The V and J ends lost 4 bases and 2 bases respectively, with 9 bases between them. The V gene's germline CDR1 is SGHRS and CDR2 YFSETQ. The CDR3 runs to 13 residues.

The gene calls are TRBV29-1 and TRBJ1-3, with D hard to call. CDR3 length: 12 amino acids. V was clipped by 6 bases and J by 0 bases, with 6 bases between them. CDR1 SQVTM and CDR2 ANQGSEA come from the germline V gene. For the CDR3, the DNA is TGCAGCGTCACACACTCTGGAAACACCATATATTTT. It codes for CSVTHSGNTIYF. The full variable domain, rest sourced from reference TRBV29-1 and TRBJ1-3, is SAVISQKPSRDICQRGTSLTIQCQVDSQVTMMFWYRQQPGQSLTLIATANQGSEATYESGFVIDKFPISRPNLTFSTLTVSNMSPEDSSIYLCSVTHSGNTIYFGEGSWLTVV.

V and J are TRBV7-7 and TRBJ2-3; 10 nucleotides align to TRBD2. This CDR3 has 19 amino acids. V was clipped by 5 bases and J by 0 bases; unmatched bases: 14. Germline V gene data show CDR1 as SSHAT and CDR2 as FNYEAQ (reference sequence). CDR3 coding DNA: TGTGCCAGCAGCCGCCTCACGGGACTAGCGATTACTAGCACAGATACGCAGTATTTT. Translation gives CASSRLTGLAITSTDTQYF.

The V and J genes are TRBV6-1 and TRBJ2-1, with a weak D call TRBD2 (6 bases). Per germline, CDR1 MNHNS and CDR2 SASEGT. Trimming removed 4 bases from V and 2 bases from J, with 15 bases in between. The CDR3 loop spans 16 amino acids. CDR3 bases: TGTGCCAGCAGTGGTGCCGGGACTCCGACCTACAATGAGCAGTTCTTC. Amino acids: CASSGAGTPTYNEQFF.

This chain joins TRBV11-3 and TRBJ1-1; 11 bases map to TRBD1. The J segment lost 3 bases and the V segment lost 3 bases, leaving 0 bases of the junction unmatched. The CDR3 runs 14 residues. Germline V lookup: CDR1 SGHNT, CDR2 YENEEA. Here the CDR3 DNA reads TGTGCCAGCAGCTTGGGACAGGGGGACACTGAAGCTTTCTTT. It codes for CASSLGQGDTEAFF.

Regarding this clone: The junction does not match germline at one end; this may be a read error. The chain employs TRBV19 and TRBJ2-2; unclear D gene. CDR3 length equals 15 residues. CDR1 is LNHDA, CDR2 SQIVND, per germline (reference sequence). The CDR3 loop is CAGSIGQVGTGELFF. The CDR3 nucleotides read TGTGCCGGTAGTATAGGTCAGGTGGGCACCGGGGAGCTGTTTTTT.

The chain joins TRBV18 to TRBJ1-5, with 7 bases identical to TRBD1. V shed 3 bases, J shed 2 bases, and the junction held 1 base outside the gene matches. Germline CDR1 is KGHSH and CDR2 is LQKENI. The CDR3 covers 14 residues. The CDR3 here is CASSPGTGNQPQHF. In DNA form, the CDR3 reads TGTGCCAGCTCACCCGGGACAGGCAATCAGCCCCAGCATTTT.

The V gene is TRBV19, the J gene TRBJ1-4, with TRBD1 matching over 9 bases. Losses at the gene ends were 7 bases for V and 6 bases for J; bases not matched to a gene: 12. The germline gives CDR1 LNHDA, CDR2 SQIVND (reference sequence). The CDR3 runs 16 residues. CDR3 amino acids: CASTTKPGQGYEKLFF. CDR3 nucleotide sequence: TGTGCCAGTACTACAAAACCGGGACAGGGATATGAAAAACTGTTTTTT.

The rearrangement links TRBV18 to TRBJ1-2, with 8 bases lining up with TRBD1. CDR1 is KGHSH, CDR2 LQKENI, per germline. The CDR3 runs to 13 residues. Trimming removed 3 bases from V and 6 bases from J; junction bases left unmatched: 3. In nucleotides, the CDR3 is TGTGCCAGCTCACCGGGACAGGCAAATGGCTACACCTTC. Protein: CASSPGQANGYTF.

This chain uses TRBV18 with TRBJ1-4; TRBD1 matches 7 bases. J lost 8 bases, V lost 2 bases, and 8 bases had no gene match. Germline assignment: CDR1 KGHSH and CDR2 LQKENI. The CDR3 is 15 amino acids. The CDR3 region has the DNA TGTGCCAGCTCACCAAGGGGGCGGGTAGAGGAAAAACTGTTTTTT. Translated, it gives CASSPRGRVEEKLFF.

The chain has TRBV5-1 and TRBJ1-4; a possible D gene is TRBD1 (5 bases). This CDR3 has 16 amino acids. The V gene lost 0 bases and the J gene lost 6 bases, with 15 bases spanning the gap. Germline values: CDR1 SGHRS, CDR2 YFSETQ. DNA of the CDR3: TGCGCCAGCAGCTTGGCTCCGTCGGGGGACGATGAAAAACTGTTTTTT. Translated, it gives CASSLAPSGDDEKLFF.